The sequence of this T cell receptor (beta chain) was determined in a study of T-cell reconstitution after alpha-beta-depleted transplantation in children. Study-wide results and limits: There were some patients whose high TCRbeta diversity at day 60 came from surviving recipient T cells and thymic progenitors. It was newly produced T cells that mostly accounted for T-cell counts and diversity one year after transplant. The origin of alpha-beta T cells about two months after transplant was reportedly several hundred expanded graft clones.

Trimming took off 4 bases at V and 4 bases at J, with 13 bases between the two ends. Germline-derived CDR1 and CDR2 are MGHDK and SYGVNS. The CDR3 length is 14 residues. This clonotype was observed a handful of times. Its antigen remains unidentified. Preparing the TCRbeta library involved the use of unique molecular identifiers. TCRdb recomputed calls from the PCR reads with MiXCR, one row per CDR3 protein. The sample has hundreds of thousands of distinct CDR3 sequences, 10% to 15% seen once; the top ten hold around 2.2%. Sequencing used PBMCs, mostly from graft donor cells, obtained 360 days after TCRalphabeta/CD19-depleted stem cell transplant. The genes are TRBV25-1 and TRBJ2-5; tentative D call: TRBD1 (6 bases). The clonotype originates from a male patient aged 5 to 17 who had a stem cell transplant for acute myeloid leukemia, so the T cells may come from the graft donor. In nucleotides, the CDR3 is TGTGCCAGCAGTGGAACAGGGAAAGGAGAGACCCAGTACTTC. It is translated as CASSGTGKGETQYF.